The 22 T cell receptor beta chains below were found in one sample sequenced in a study of cytomegalovirus exposure and HLA in healthy donors. Use of 60 Vbeta and 13 Jbeta primers characterized the PCR. Assay: immunoSEQ multiplex PCR; the TCRdb copy retains only in-frame clones and omits some. Here the sample spans roughly 120,000 clones, more than 65% being singletons. Material: PBMCs. These receptors all come from a woman aged 18-30 years in good health and CMV-seronegative.

The chain is built from TRBV19 and TRBJ2-3; perhaps TRBD2 as D (5 bases). This CDR3 region has 13 residues. Trimming left V 11 bases short and J 3 bases short, with 15 bases between. Germline CDR1 and CDR2: LNHDA and SQIVND (reference sequence). CDR3 in amino acids: CASRGTRTDTQYF. The CDR3 region has the DNA TGTGCCTCCCGGGGAACTAGGACAGATACGCAGTATTTT.

V and J are TRBV2 and TRBJ1-1, with 7 bases identical to TRBD1. The CDR3 has 15 residues. Germline lookup yields CDR1 SNHLY and CDR2 FYNNEI. J was trimmed by 4 bases and V by 8 bases; bases with no gene match: 13. CDR3 nucleotides: TGTGCCAGCCATCCCGGACAGGCCCAGGGCACTGAAGCTTTCTTT. This encodes CASHPGQAQGTEAFF.

The chain employs TRBV5-4 and TRBJ2-2, with a weak D call TRBD2 (6 bases). Germline CDR1 and CDR2: SGHNT and YYREEE (reference sequence). This CDR3 spans 16 amino acids. The V end was cut by 4 bases, the J end by 3 bases, with 16 bases between. CDR3 nucleotides: TGTGCCAGCAGCCTCGGGACTCAGATCTACACCGGGGAGCTGTTTTTT. Its protein is CASSLGTQIYTGELFF.

This sequence joins TRBV13 and TRBJ1-2; TRBD1 aligns across 10 bases. Germline CDR1 reads PRHDT; CDR2 reads FYEKMQ (reference sequence). The CDR3 has 16 residues. Germline trimming cut 5 bases from V and 7 bases from J; bases unmatched to any gene: 13. CDR3 bases: TGTGCCAGCAGCATGAGGACAGGGGGTTTACCAGGTGGCTACACCTTC. Protein product: CASSMRTGGLPGGYTF.

The chain joins TRBV15 to TRBJ2-1; 11 bases match TRBD2. V was clipped by 2 bases and J by 12 bases; unmatched bases: 21. Per germline, CDR1 LNHNV and CDR2 YYDKDF (reference sequence). This CDR3 has 19 residues. The CDR3 loop reads CATSRRDRTTSGTLRVQFF. The DNA for the CDR3 is TGTGCCACCAGCAGAAGGGACAGGACGACTAGCGGGACCCTTCGTGTGCAGTTCTTC.

V usage is TRBV27 and J usage is TRBJ2-7, with D possibly TRBD1 on 6 matching bases. The V gene's germline CDR1 is MNHEY and CDR2 SMNVEV (reference sequence). This CDR3 has 13 residues. V was trimmed by 8 bases and J by 4 bases, leaving 15 bases between them. CDR3 sequence reads: CASGTGTLYEQYF. The DNA of the CDR3 is TGTGCCAGCGGAACCGGGACACTGTACGAGCAGTACTTC.

The chain joins TRBV7-9 to TRBJ2-1; D is possibly TRBD2 (6 bases). The length of the CDR3 is 13 residues. CDR1 is SEHNR and CDR2 is FQNEAQ in the germline V gene (reference sequence). The ends were cut back, 6 bases at V and 4 bases at J, with 10 bases in the middle. CDR3 protein: CASRSGLYNEQFF. The CDR3 DNA reads TGTGCCAGCAGATCGGGACTGTACAATGAGCAGTTCTTC. The complete variable domain, with remaining parts taken from reference TRBV7-9 and TRBJ2-1, reads DTGVSQNPRHKITKRGQNVTFRCDPISEHNRLYWYRQTLGQGPEFLTYFQNEAQLEKSRLLSDRFSAERPKGSFSTLEIQRTEQGDSAMYLCASRSGLYNEQFFGPGTRLTVL.

The genes are TRBV6-1 and TRBJ1-4; a possible D gene is TRBD1 (5 bases). There are 18 residues in the CDR3. Between the trimmed V and J ends, which lost 4 bases and 5 bases, there was a span of 23 bases. Germline lookup yields CDR1 MNHNS and CDR2 SASEGT. This CDR3 is CASSGRISETGRNEKLFF. In DNA form, the CDR3 reads TGTGCCAGCAGTGGGCGAATTTCGGAAACAGGTAGAAATGAAAAACTGTTTTTT.

This chain connects TRBV19 to TRBJ2-1; D is ambiguous. This CDR3 contains 14 residues. Trimming removed 5 bases from V and 1 base from J, with 9 bases in between. Germline-derived CDR1 and CDR2 are LNHDA and SQIVND (reference sequence). Here the CDR3 reads CASSAFLSYNEQFF. The CDR3 region has the DNA TGTGCCAGTAGTGCCTTCCTATCCTACAATGAGCAGTTCTTC.

V is TRBV29-1 and J is TRBJ1-1; TRBD1 is a possible D gene (5 bases). The CDR3 loop spans 17 amino acids. Per germline, CDR1 SQVTM and CDR2 ANQGSEA. Deletions cut 6 bases from V and 4 bases from J, with 27 bases between. The CDR3 reads CSVDPETGQGFFTEAFF. The CDR3 DNA is TGCAGCGTGGACCCTGAAACCGGGCAGGGATTTTTCACTGAAGCTTTCTTT.

The V gene is TRBV19, the J gene TRBJ2-1; the D gene is possibly TRBD2 (6 bases). V was pared by 3 bases and J by 7 bases, with 16 bases between. Germline CDR1 is LNHDA and CDR2 is SQIVND (reference sequence). This CDR3 spans 15 amino acids. The CDR3 bases are TGTGCCAGTAGTATTTCTGCTCGGGGGAATAATGAGCAGTTCTTC. Translation gives CASSISARGNNEQFF. Combining the CDR3 with reference TRBV19 and TRBJ2-1 gives the whole variable domain DGGITQSPKYLFRKEGQNVTLSCEQNLNHDAMYWYRQDPGQGLRLIYYSQIVNDFQKGDIAEGYSVSREKKESFPLTVTSAQKNPTAFYLCASSISARGNNEQFFGPGTRLTVL.

This clone showed up just a few times. V gene TRBV19 combines with J gene TRBJ2-5, with no clear D. Germline CDR1 LNHDA, CDR2 SQIVND (reference sequence). This CDR3 has 13 residues. V was trimmed by 5 bases and J by 7 bases, leaving 14 bases between them. The CDR3 loop is CASSQASKGTQYF. In DNA, the CDR3 is TGTGCCAGTAGTCAAGCGAGTAAAGGGACCCAGTACTTC.

V gene TRBV5-6 combines with J gene TRBJ1-6; D unresolved. V shed 1 base and J shed 6 bases, with 8 bases lying between them. The V gene's germline CDR1 is SGHDT and CDR2 YYEEEE. The CDR3 is made up of 14 amino acids. CDR3 sequence (DNA): TGTGCCAGCAGCTTGCCACAGATTAATTCACCCCTCCACTTT. It encodes CASSLPQINSPLHF. Together with reference TRBV5-6 and TRBJ1-6, the CDR3 gives the full variable domain: DAGVTQSPTHLIKTRGQQVTLRCSPKSGHDTVSWYQQALGQGPQFIFQYYEEEERQRGNFPDRFSGHQFPNYSSELNVNALLLGDSALYLCASSLPQINSPLHFGNGTRLTVT.

Details on this clone: One junction end disagrees with the germline gene, perhaps due to a read error. The V and J genes are TRBV7-7 and TRBJ2-2; unclear D gene. The CDR3 is made up of 15 amino acids. Germline V gene sequence: CDR1 SSHAT, CDR2 FNYEAQ (reference sequence). The CDR3 reads CASTPRIPYTGELFF. The CDR3 DNA reads TGTGCTAGCACCCCGCGGATCCCCTACACCGGGGAGCTGTTTTTT. The full variable domain, completed using reference TRBV7-7 and TRBJ2-2, is GAGVSQSPRYKVTKRGQDVTLRCDPISSHATLYWYQQALGQGPEFLTYFNYEAQPDKSGLPSDRFSAERPEGSISTLTIQRTEQRDSAMYRCASTPRIPYTGELFFGEGSRLTVL.

This clone is a singleton in its sample. CDR3 sequence (DNA): TGCGCCAGCAGTTTCGAAAACAGCTATGGCTACACCTTC. Amino acid sequence: CASSFENSYGYTF. The chain couples TRBV5-1 to TRBJ1-2; D is uncertain. The germline V gene has CDR1 SGHRS and CDR2 YFSETQ. The V and J ends lost 5 bases and 4 bases respectively, with 12 bases between them. This CDR3 is 13 amino acids long.

V gene TRBV19 combines with J gene TRBJ1-2, with TRBD1 matching over 8 bases. The CDR3 is 15 residues long. The germline V gene has CDR1 LNHDA and CDR2 SQIVND (reference sequence). V shed 4 bases and J 2 bases; nucleotides not matched to a gene: 6. The CDR3 loop is CASSTRTGTNYGYTF. The CDR3 DNA sequence: TGTGCCAGTAGTACTAGGACAGGGACAAACTATGGCTACACCTTC.

The CDR3 loop reads CASSQVDRGRETQYF. The CDR3 DNA reads TGTGCCAGCAGCCAGGTGGACAGGGGGCGTGAGACCCAGTACTTC. This chain uses TRBV13 with TRBJ2-5; 11 nucleotides agree with TRBD1. The germline V gene encodes CDR1 PRHDT and CDR2 FYEKMQ (reference sequence). Trimming removed 5 bases from V and 5 bases from J; junction bases left unmatched: 7. The CDR3 length is 15 residues.

This chain connects TRBV20-1 to TRBJ1-1; D gene unclear. The germline gives CDR1 DFQATT, CDR2 SNEGSKA (reference sequence). The CDR3 runs 10 residues. The CDR3 reads CRGGNTEAFF. The CDR3 DNA follows: TGCCGGGGAGGGAACACTGAAGCTTTCTTT.

V usage is TRBV4-2 and J usage is TRBJ1-1; D is unclear. Germline-derived CDR1 and CDR2 are LGHNA and YNFKEQ. The V end lost 5 bases, the J end lost 5 bases, and 18 bases lay between the germline ends. The CDR3 consists of 15 residues. This CDR3 is CASSESGGGGTEAFF. The CDR3 DNA reads TGTGCCAGCAGCGAAAGCGGAGGCGGTGGGACTGAAGCTTTCTTT.

The gene calls are TRBV16 and TRBJ2-3; 8 bases are shared with TRBD2. CDR3 length: 17 amino acids. Germline V gene lookup returns CDR1 KGHSY and CDR2 FQNENV. The V and J ends lost 1 base and 2 bases, in that order; junction bases with no gene match: 8. The CDR3 protein is CASSQYGGRFITDTQYF. CDR3 nucleotides: TGTGCCAGCAGCCAATATGGCGGGAGGTTTATCACAGATACGCAGTATTTT.

The chain carries TRBV4-2 and TRBJ2-3, with no clear D. Trimming took 0 bases from V and 0 from J, leaving 13 bases between them. Per the germline V gene, CDR1 is LGHNA and CDR2 is YNFKEQ. The CDR3 length is 17 residues. CDR3 residues: CASSQDVRFTSTDTQYF. The CDR3 nucleotides are TGTGCCAGCAGCCAAGATGTAAGATTTACTAGCACAGATACGCAGTATTTT.

This clone has a single count. The chain couples TRBV7-6 to TRBJ2-2; TRBD1 matches 7 bases. Losses at the gene ends were 5 bases for V and 3 bases for J; bases not matched to a gene: 15. Germline CDR1 is SGHVS and CDR2 is FNYEAQ. The CDR3 totals 18 residues. DNA for the CDR3: TGTGCCAGCAGCGAAAGCTCCTCGGGACAGAGATACACCGGGGAGCTGTTTTTT. Its translation is CASSESSSGQRYTGELFF.